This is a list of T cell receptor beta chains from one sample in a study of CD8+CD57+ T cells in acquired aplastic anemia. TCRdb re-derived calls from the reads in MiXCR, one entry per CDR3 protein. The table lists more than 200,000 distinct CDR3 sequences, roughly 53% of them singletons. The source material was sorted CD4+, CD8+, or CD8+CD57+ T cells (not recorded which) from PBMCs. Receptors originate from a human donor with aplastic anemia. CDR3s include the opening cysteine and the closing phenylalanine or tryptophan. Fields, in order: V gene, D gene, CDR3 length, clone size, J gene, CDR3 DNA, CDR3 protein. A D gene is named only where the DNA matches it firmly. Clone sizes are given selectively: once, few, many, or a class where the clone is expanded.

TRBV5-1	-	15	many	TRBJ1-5	TGCGCCAGCAGCTTGGAAGGGTTAGGAAGTCAGCCCCAGCATTTT	CASSLEGLGSQPQHF
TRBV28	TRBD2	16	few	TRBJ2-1	TGTGCCAGCAGACTAGCGGGGGGCCCCTTCTACAATGAGCAGTTCTTC	CASRLAGGPFYNEQFF
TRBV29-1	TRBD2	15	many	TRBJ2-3	TGCAGCGTTGGGACTAGCGGGGGGTTGGGAGATACGCAGTATTTT	CSVGTSGGLGDTQYF
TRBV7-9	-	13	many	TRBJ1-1	TGTGCCAGCAGCTCTCAAGGGGGGACTGAAGCTTTCTTT	CASSSQGGTEAFF
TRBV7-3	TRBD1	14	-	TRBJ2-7	TGTGCCAGCAGTCCCCGGACAGGGATTAGCGAGCAGTACTTC	CASSPRTGISEQYF
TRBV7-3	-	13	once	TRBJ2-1	TGTGCCAGCAGCTCGGACTTCTACAATGAGCAGTTCTTC	CASSSDFYNEQFF
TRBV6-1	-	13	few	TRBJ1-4	TGTGCCAGCTCCCGGCTCACTAATGAAAAACTGTTTTTT	CASSRLTNEKLFF
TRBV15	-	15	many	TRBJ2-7	TGTGCCACCAGCAGAGATCGGGTCTCTTCCGGCGAGCAGTACTTC	CATSRDRVSSGEQYF
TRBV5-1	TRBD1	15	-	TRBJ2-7	TGCGCCAGCAGCCAGTACGGGACAGGCTCCAACGAGCAGTACTTC	CASSQYGTGSNEQYF
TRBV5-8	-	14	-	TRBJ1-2	TGTGCCAGCAGCTTGTCGGAGATGGACTATGGCTACACCTTC	CASSLSEMDYGYTF
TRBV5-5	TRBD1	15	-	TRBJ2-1	TGTGCCAGCAGCCCCCACCAACAGGGGTACAATGAGCAGTTCTTC	CASSPHQQGYNEQFF
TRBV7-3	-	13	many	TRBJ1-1	TGTGCCAGCAGCTTATACAGGGACACTGAAGCTTTCTTT	CASSLYRDTEAFF
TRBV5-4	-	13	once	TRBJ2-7	TGTGCCAGCAGCTTACCAGGTTCGGGCGAGCAGTACTTC	CASSLPGSGEQYF
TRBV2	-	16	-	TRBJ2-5	TGTGCCAGCACGCGCAGACTTATAGTAAACCAAGAGACCCAGTACTTC	CASTRRLIVNQETQYF
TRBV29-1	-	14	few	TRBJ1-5	TGCAGCGTTGTCCAGGGCAGGAGCAATCAGCCCCAGCATTTT	CSVVQGRSNQPQHF
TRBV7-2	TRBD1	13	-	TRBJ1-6	TGTGCCAGCAGCCGGGACAGTTTAGCACCCCTCCACTTT	CASSRDSLAPLHF
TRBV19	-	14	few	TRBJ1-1	TGTGCCAGCAGCTTAGCGGCGGGGGGTACTGAAGCTTTCTTT	CASSLAAGGTEAFF
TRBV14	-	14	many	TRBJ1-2	TGTGCCAGCAGCCAATCTAGGGGAAGCTATGGCTACACCTTC	CASSQSRGSYGYTF
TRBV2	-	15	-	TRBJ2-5	TGTGCCAGCAGCCGACGGGGAGATAAGAAGGAGACCCAGTACTTC	CASSRRGDKKETQYF
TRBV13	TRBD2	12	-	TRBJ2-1	TGTGCCAGCAGCTTCGGCGGGAGAGAGCAGTTCTTC	CASSFGGREQFF
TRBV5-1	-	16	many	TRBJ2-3	TGCGCCAGCAGCCCCCCAGGTGCACATCAGTTTGATACGCAGTATTTT	CASSPPGAHQFDTQYF
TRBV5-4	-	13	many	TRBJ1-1	TGTGCCAGCAGCCGGACGTCCACAACTGAAGCTTTCTTT	CASSRTSTTEAFF
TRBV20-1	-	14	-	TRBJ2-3	TGCAGTGCTCGAGGGGGAAGGGCGGTCGATACGCAGTATTTT	CSARGGRAVDTQYF
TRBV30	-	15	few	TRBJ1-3	TGTGCCTGGAGTCTTAGGGGAAAGGCAGGAAACACCATATATTTT	CAWSLRGKAGNTIYF
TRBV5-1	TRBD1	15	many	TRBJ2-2	TGCGCCAGCAGCGTTGACAGGGGGAACACCGGGGAGCTGTTTTTT	CASSVDRGNTGELFF
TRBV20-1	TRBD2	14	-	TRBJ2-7	TGCAGTGCTGACCTGCGGGAGGTTTCCCACGAGCAGTACTTC	CSADLREVSHEQYF
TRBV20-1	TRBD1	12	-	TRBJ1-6	TGCAGTGCTAGAAACCCGGGACAGGGCCTCCACTTT	CSARNPGQGLHF
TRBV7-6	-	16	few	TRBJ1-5	TGTGCCAGCAGCTTAGGTCAGGGCGGCAGCAATCAGCCCCAGCATTTC	CASSLGQGGSNQPQHF
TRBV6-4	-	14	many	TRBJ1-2	TGTGCCAGCAGTGACTCGACCGGAGGGAAAAGCTACACCTTC	CASSDSTGGKSYTF
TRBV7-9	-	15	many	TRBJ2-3	TGTGCCAGCAGCTTGGTACGTTCCTGGCCCGATACGCAGTATTTT	CASSLVRSWPDTQYF
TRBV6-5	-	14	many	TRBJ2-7	TGTGCCAGCAGTCGGACCGCGGATCTTAGGGAGCAGTACTTC	CASSRTADLREQYF
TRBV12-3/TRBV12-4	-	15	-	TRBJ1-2	TGTGCCAGCAGTTTACACCCGACAGTTAACTATGGCTACACCTTC	CASSLHPTVNYGYTF
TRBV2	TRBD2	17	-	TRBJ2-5	TGTGCCAGCAGTCGGCTAGCGGGGGGGCCGAGCTCGGAGACCCAGTACTTC	CASSRLAGGPSSETQYF
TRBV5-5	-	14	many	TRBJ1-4	TGTGCCAGCAGCTTGGCGGGGCCGAAGGAAAAACTGTTTTTT	CASSLAGPKEKLFF
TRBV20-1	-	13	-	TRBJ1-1	TGCAGTGCTAGGGGGATTAGCAATCGGGAAGCTTTCTTT	CSARGISNREAFF
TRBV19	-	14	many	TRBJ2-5	TGTGCCAGTAGTAAGTCAGGGGAGCGGGAGACCCAGTACTTC	CASSKSGERETQYF
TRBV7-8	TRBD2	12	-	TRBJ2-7	TGTGCCAGCAGCCCCCAGCGGGGCGAGCAGTACTTC	CASSPQRGEQYF
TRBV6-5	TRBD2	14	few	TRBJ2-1	TGTGCCAGCGGAGCGGGAGTTCTGCGCAATGAGCAGTTCTTC	CASGAGVLRNEQFF
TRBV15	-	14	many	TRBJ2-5	TGTGCCACCAGCAGAGATAGGGGGGGGGAGACCCAGTACTTC	CATSRDRGGETQYF
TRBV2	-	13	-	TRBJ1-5	TGTGCCAGCAGGGAATGGCGCAATCAGCCCCAGCATTTT	CASREWRNQPQHF
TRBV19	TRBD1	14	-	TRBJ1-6	TGTGCCAGCGGGGCCGGGACAGGGAACTCACCCCTCCACTTT	CASGAGTGNSPLHF
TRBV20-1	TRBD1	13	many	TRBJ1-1	TGCAGTGCTAGTAGACAGGGAGGCACTGAAGCTTTCTTT	CSASRQGGTEAFF
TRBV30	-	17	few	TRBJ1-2	TGTGCCAGGACGAGGTTTGGGCTTTCCAATAGCGGCTATGGCCACACCTTC	CARTRFGLSNSGYGHTF
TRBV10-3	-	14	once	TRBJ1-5	TGTGCCATCAGTGACTCCAGGGGCAATCAGCCCCAGCATTTT	CAISDSRGNQPQHF
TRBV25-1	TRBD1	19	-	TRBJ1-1	TGTGCCAGCAATGGACAGGGAGGTATGAGGCCCCGGCCGAACACTGAAGCTTTCTTT	CASNGQGGMRPRPNTEAFF
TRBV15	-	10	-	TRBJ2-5	TGTGCCACCAGCAGAGATATCCAGTACTTC	CATSRDIQYF
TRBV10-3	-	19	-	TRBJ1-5	TGTGCCATCAGTTACTCGATCTCGGGACTCGACGTCTTCCAGCAGGCCCAGCATTTT	CAISYSISGLDVFQQAQHF
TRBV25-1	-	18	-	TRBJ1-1	TGTGCCAGCACCGCCTCGGGGGGGGGGGCGGAGTATTCGACTGAAGCTTTCTTT	CASTASGGGAEYSTEAFF
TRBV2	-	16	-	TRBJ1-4	TGTGCCAGCACTCGGGGGACTAGCGCCTCTAATGAAAAACTGTTTTTT	CASTRGTSASNEKLFF
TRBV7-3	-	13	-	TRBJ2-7	TGTGCCAGCAGCCGTAGTCGAGGGTACGAGCAGTACTTC	CASSRSRGYEQYF
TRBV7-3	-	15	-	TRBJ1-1	TGTGCCAGCAGCTTAACGGACACTTCCTCCACTGAAGCTTTCTTT	CASSLTDTSSTEAFF
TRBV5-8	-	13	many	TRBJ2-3	TGTGCCACTTCGTCCTTAACAACAGATACGCAGTATTTT	CATSSLTTDTQYF
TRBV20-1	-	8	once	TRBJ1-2	TGCAGTGTAAGTGGCTACACCTTC	CSVSGYTF
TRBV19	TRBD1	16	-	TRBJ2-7	TGTGCCAGTAGTATCGGCGGGACAGGGTTCTCCTACGAGCAGTACTTC	CASSIGGTGFSYEQYF
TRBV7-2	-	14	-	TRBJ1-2	TGTGCCAGCAGCCCCCGGACAGATTGGAGTGGCTACACCTTC	CASSPRTDWSGYTF